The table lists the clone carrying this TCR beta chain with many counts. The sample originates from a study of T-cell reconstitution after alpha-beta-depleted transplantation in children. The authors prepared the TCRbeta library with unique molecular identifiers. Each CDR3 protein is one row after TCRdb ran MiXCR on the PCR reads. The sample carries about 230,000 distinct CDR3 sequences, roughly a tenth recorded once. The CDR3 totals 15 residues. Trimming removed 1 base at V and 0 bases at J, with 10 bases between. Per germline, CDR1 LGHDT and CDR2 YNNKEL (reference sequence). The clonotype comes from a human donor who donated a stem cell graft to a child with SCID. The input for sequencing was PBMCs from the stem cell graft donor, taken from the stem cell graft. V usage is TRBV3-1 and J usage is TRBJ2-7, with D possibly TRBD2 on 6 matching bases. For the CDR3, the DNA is TGTGCCAGCAGCCAAGCGGGGGAAAGCTCCTACGAGCAGTACTTC. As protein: CASSQAGESSYEQYF.